This T cell receptor beta chain was identified during a study of blood T cells in healthy people across ages (dated by TCRdb to the mid-2010s). About the investigation overall: In model experiments, template switching captured about one uniquely barcoded TCR beta cDNA molecule for every two T cells. The study measured age-related changes in TCR beta repertoire diversity using deep sequencing normalized with unique cDNA molecular identifiers. Four age groups were formed from the donors: young (average approximately 15 years), middle-aged (around 40), aged (62) and long-lived (approximately 80). Donors of different ages were randomly distributed across sequencing lanes to avoid experimental bias. For two donors (one aged 18 to 30 and one aged 80 or older), the study analyzed two additional independent replicas of 1 million unique cDNA reads from the same blood draw.

This clonotype was observed a handful of times. Its antigen is currently not known. The sample holds no much larger clone one base away, and base qualities are not on file. Library creation used 5' RACE. Reads for this sample came from an Illumina HiSeq 2500. A second PCR of roughly 7 to 11 cycles was performed with a sample-barcoded 5' primer and a J-beta primer mix. Each TCR beta cDNA molecule received a unique molecular identifier from a template-switch 5' adaptor carrying 12 random nucleotides. Each sample yielded at least 2.5 million CDR3-containing paired-end reads. The Mint cDNA synthesis kit, primed by a TRBC-specific oligonucleotide, was used to synthesize first-strand cDNA from all RNA. After uracil-DNA glycosylase treatment, a first 18-cycle PCR used universal primers M1SS and BC2_uni_R on all cDNA. On the authors' methods: For normalization, 1 million high-quality reads, each with a distinct molecular identifier, were randomly selected from each sample. Instead of being binned into consensus sequences, reads with shared molecular identifiers were discarded. MiTCR, with a Q25 quality threshold and the strictest error-elimination algorithm, was used for CDR3 identification, clonotype clustering and error correction. Lower-bound total TCR beta diversity was estimated with a nonparametric unseen species model using Euler transformation. TCRdb trimmed the raw reads at Q25, called clones with MiXCR and kept productive beta chains. Under each unique CDR3 protein, matching rows form one entry showing the most common genes and DNA. The V and J calls were not made by the authors but by TCRdb's processing. A total of about 680,000 distinct CDR3 sequences appear in this sample, around 45% of them only once. The ten largest account for roughly 34% of the sample.

As encoded in the germline V gene, CDR1 is MGHDK while CDR2 is SYGVNS. V loses 1 base, J loses 2 bases, and the germline ends lie 8 bases apart. CDR3 length: 14 amino acids, cysteine to phenylalanine. The kept DNA is CDR3 alone, 42 bases in frame from the first base. Donors were under 40 systemically healthy Caucasian individuals from Russia aged 6 to 90 years. Ten milliliters of peripheral blood were drawn from each donor into EDTA-treated Vacutainer tubes. PBMCs were isolated by Ficoll-Paque density-gradient centrifugation, with at least 6 million obtained per sample. Total RNA, at least 6 micrograms per sample, was extracted from PBMCs with Trizol reagent. For every donor, an aliquot of PBMCs went through flow cytometry to measure the percentages of naive CD45RAhigh/CD27high T cells. The paper as a whole reports these results and caveats: Because donor CMV infection status was unknown, age-related changes in expanded clonotypes were potentially confounded. The percentage of naive T cells measured by flow cytometry correlated strongly with observed TCR beta diversity. Observed TCR beta diversity per million T cells fell roughly linearly with age, and a significant reduction was already apparent by age roughly 41. Estimates of total diversity based on one million sequenced T cells were considered lower bounds and underestimates. Bulk unsorted PBMC profiling prevented conclusive comparison of naive and antigen-experienced compartments. Compared with the aged group, more naive CD4+ T cells, fewer expanded clones and increased TCR diversity were shown by the long-lived group, suggesting age selection.

Here the chain combines TRBV25-1 and TRBJ2-5; no D gene is confidently identified. Input material: blood. The source of this sequence is a woman in her sixties or seventies in good health. At the DNA level, the sequence is TGTGCCAGCAGTGAATCCCAGTCTCAAGAGACCCAGTACTTC. Its translation is CASSESQSQETQYF.